This paragraph reports one T cell receptor (beta chain). Its antigen is as yet unknown. This sample is part of a study of beta chain features in type 1 diabetes. Findings and caveats of the study: Type 1 diabetes patients had TCRB CDR3s that were shorter (moderately but significantly so) in all four CD4+ subsets.

V was pared by 5 bases and J by 2 bases, with 18 bases between. The V gene's germline CDR1 is SGHTA and CDR2 FQGNSA. The CDR3 totals 16 residues. Sorted populations all had greater than 98% purity. Expressed TCRB transcripts were sequenced after all isolated RNA was converted to cDNA. Here immunoSEQ multiplex PCR was the method, and the copy in TCRdb shows in-frame clones only, minus some. The table includes a few hundred thousand clones, approximately 13% detected once. Sequencing was performed on naive CD4+ T cells from blood. J is TRBJ1-2 and V is TRBV7-2; D is perhaps TRBD1 (5 bases). The source is a woman under 30 with type 1 diabetes. The CDR3 DNA sequence: TGTGCCAGCAGCAGGATGGGGGGGGAGGTCAACTATGGCTACACCTTC. Translating it yields CASSRMGGEVNYGYTF.